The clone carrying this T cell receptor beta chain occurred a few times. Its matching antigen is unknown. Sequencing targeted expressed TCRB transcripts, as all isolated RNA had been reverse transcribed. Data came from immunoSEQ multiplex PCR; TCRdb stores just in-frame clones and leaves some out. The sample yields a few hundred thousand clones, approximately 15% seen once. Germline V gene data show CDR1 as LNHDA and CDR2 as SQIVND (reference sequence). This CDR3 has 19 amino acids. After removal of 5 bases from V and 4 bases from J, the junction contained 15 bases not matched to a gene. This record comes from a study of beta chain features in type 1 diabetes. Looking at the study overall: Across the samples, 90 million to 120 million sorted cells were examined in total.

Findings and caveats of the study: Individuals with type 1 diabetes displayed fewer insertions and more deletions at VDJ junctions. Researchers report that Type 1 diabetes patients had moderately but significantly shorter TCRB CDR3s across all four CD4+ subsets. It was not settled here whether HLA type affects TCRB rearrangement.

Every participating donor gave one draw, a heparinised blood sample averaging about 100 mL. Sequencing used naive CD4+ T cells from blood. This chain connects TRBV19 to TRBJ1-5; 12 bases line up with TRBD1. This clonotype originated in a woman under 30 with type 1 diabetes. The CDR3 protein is CASSESGQGARRGNQPQHF. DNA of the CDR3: TGTGCCAGTAGTGAATCGGGACAGGGGGCTCGCCGCGGTAATCAGCCCCAGCATTTT.